This T cell receptor (beta chain) derives from a study of blood T cell repertoires in COVID-19. Study at large: From T cells, B-cell-depleted T cells, or PBMCs came the material, which was cDNA or gDNA.

Under the authors' procedure: Scientists estimated how many nucleated cells there were by amplifying reference gene primers. Profiling relied on immunoSEQ multiplex PCR, and the TCRdb table lists in-frame clones only, not all of them. The DNA was the basis for D and trimming; V, J and clone size are from that table. The table has 200,000 or so clones, roughly 84% seen once. This clone has a single count. Germline values: CDR1 SEHNR, CDR2 FQNEAQ (reference sequence). Between the trimmed V and J ends, which lost 4 bases and 7 bases, there was a span of 13 bases. The CDR3 sequence is 13 residues long. This chain uses TRBV7-9 with TRBJ1-1; maybe TRBD1 (5 bases). The receptor was derived from a man aged 50-59 years who had recovered from COVID-19. Sequenced: peripheral blood. This CDR3 reads CASSSSFDSEAFF. The CDR3 DNA is TGTGCCAGCAGCTCCAGCTTCGACAGTGAAGCTTTCTTT.